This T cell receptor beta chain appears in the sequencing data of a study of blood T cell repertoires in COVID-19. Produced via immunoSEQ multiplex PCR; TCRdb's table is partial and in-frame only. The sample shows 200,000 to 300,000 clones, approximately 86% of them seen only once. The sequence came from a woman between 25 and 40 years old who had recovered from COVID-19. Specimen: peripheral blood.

Here the CDR3 DNA reads TGTGCCAGCAACCCCAGCCCTGGGAGCGGTTCACCCCTCCACTTT. Amino acid sequence: CASNPSPGSGSPLHF. This chain uses TRBV6-5 with TRBJ1-6, with D hard to call. The V and J ends lost 7 bases and 9 bases respectively, with 19 bases between them. This CDR3 is built from 15 residues. CDR1 and CDR2 (germline): MNHEY, SVGAGI.